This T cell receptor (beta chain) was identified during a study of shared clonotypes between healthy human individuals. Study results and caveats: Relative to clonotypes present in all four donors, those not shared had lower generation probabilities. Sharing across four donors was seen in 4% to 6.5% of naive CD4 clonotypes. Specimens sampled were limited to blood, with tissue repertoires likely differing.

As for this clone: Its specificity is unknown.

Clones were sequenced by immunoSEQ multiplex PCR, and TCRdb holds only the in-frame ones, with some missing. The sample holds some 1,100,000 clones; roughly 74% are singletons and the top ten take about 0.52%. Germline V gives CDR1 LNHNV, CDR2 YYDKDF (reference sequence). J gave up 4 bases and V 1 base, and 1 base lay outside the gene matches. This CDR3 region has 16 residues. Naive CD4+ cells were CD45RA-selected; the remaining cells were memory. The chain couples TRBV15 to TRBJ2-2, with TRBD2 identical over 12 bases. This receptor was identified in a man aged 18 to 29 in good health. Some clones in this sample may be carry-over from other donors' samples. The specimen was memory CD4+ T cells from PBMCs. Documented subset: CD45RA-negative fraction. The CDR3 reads CATSRGLAGVTGELFF. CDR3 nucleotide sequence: TGTGCCACCAGCAGAGGACTAGCGGGAGTCACCGGGGAGCTGTTTTTT.